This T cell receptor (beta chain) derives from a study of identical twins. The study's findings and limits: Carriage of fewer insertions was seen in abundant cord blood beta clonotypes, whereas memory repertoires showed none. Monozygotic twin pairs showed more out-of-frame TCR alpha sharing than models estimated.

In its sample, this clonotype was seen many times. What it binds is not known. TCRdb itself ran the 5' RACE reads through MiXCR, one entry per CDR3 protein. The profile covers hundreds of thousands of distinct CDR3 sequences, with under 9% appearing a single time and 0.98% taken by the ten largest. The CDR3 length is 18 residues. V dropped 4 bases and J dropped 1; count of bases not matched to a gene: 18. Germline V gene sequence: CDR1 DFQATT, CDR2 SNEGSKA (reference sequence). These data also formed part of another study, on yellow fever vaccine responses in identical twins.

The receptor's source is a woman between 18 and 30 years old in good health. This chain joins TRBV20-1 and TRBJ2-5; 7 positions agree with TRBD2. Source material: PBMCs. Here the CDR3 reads CSATTTGTMSGPQETQYF. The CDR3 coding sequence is TGCAGTGCTACCACTACCGGGACTATGAGCGGGCCCCAAGAGACCCAGTACTTC.